This entry lists 22 T cell receptor beta chains sequenced from one sample in a study of blood T cell repertoires in COVID-19. Method: immunoSEQ multiplex PCR; TCRdb's copy keeps in-frame clones and lacks some. The repertoire holds about 180,000 clones, approximately 92% seen once, with under 2.5% in the top ten. The sample comprised PBMCs or T cells enriched from blood (not recorded which). The source of these receptors is a middle-aged woman with acute COVID-19.

As for this clone: One end of the junction does not line up with germline, which may come from a read error. The chain combines TRBV12-3 or TRBV12-4 with TRBJ2-5; D ambiguous. The CDR3 extends over 13 amino acids. The CDR3: CASSSLDQGTQYF. The CDR3 bases are TGTGCCAGCAGTTCCCTAGACCAAGGGACCCAGTACTTC.

The chain combines TRBV28 with TRBJ1-4, with a possible D match to TRBD1 (6 bases). CDR3 length equals 15 residues. V was shortened by 4 bases and J by 4 bases, with 13 bases between the two germline ends. Germline V lookup: CDR1 MDHEN, CDR2 SYDVKM. CDR3 sequence (DNA): TGTGCCAGCAGTTCCCAGGGGAATAGTAATGAAAAACTGTTTTTT. It codes for CASSSQGNSNEKLFF.

V is TRBV30 and J is TRBJ2-1; 9 bases agree with TRBD1. Unmatched junction bases numbered 7, after V lost 2 bases and J lost 2 bases. Germline lookup yields CDR1 GTSNPN and CDR2 SVGIG (reference sequence). The CDR3 is 16 residues long. CDR3 sequence: CAWSSGTGSTYNEQFF. In DNA, the CDR3 is TGTGCCTGGAGTTCCGGGACAGGGTCCACCTACAATGAGCAGTTCTTC.

The V gene is TRBV4-1, the J gene TRBJ1-3, with TRBD1 matching 7 bases. This CDR3 contains 16 residues. V shed 0 bases, J shed 3 bases, and the junction held 5 bases outside the gene matches. The V gene's germline CDR1 is MGHRA and CDR2 YSYEKL. This CDR3 reads CASSQEGGRSGNTIYF. The CDR3 DNA reads as TGCGCCAGCAGCCAAGAAGGGGGCCGCAGTGGAAACACCATATATTTT.

The chain joins TRBV7-2 to TRBJ2-1, with TRBD2 matching over 8 bases. The CDR3 loop spans 16 amino acids. Germline CDR1 is SGHTA and CDR2 is FQGNSA. Germline trimming cut 1 base from V and 8 bases from J; bases unmatched to any gene: 10. CDR3 bases: TGTGCCAGCAGCTTAGTGGGTCCTAGCGGGTGGGATGAGCAGTTCTTC. Its protein product is CASSLVGPSGWDEQFF.

The chain carries TRBV4-1 and TRBJ1-4, with no clear D. V was pared by 8 bases and J by 7 bases, with 17 bases between. The CDR3 spans 14 residues. Germline CDR1 MGHRA, CDR2 YSYEKL. CDR3 in amino acids: CASGEMAGGEKLFF. The CDR3 DNA is TGCGCCAGCGGGGAGATGGCAGGTGGTGAAAAACTGTTTTTT.

This rearrangement joins TRBV5-1 to TRBJ1-1; the D is unclear. The CDR3 is made up of 14 amino acids. In germline, CDR1 is SGHRS, CDR2 YFSETQ. Trimming took 0 bases from V and 1 from J, leaving 7 bases between them. The DNA of the CDR3 is TGCGCCAGCAGCTTGGGGCGGCCGAACACTGAAGCTTTCTTT. It is translated as CASSLGRPNTEAFF.

V gene TRBV19 combines with J gene TRBJ2-5; 8 nucleotides match TRBD2. Germline CDR1 LNHDA, CDR2 SQIVND (reference sequence). The CDR3 runs 15 residues. V lost 5 bases, J lost 3 bases, and 8 bases stayed unmatched. CDR3 sequence (DNA): TGTGCCAGTAGTCAGGGGACTAGAGGAGAAGAGACCCAGTACTTC. Encoded protein: CASSQGTRGEETQYF.

The chain is built from TRBV5-1 and TRBJ1-4; 9 nucleotides line up with TRBD1. With 0 bases clipped from V and 11 bases from J, the junction kept 2 bases outside the gene matches. The CDR3 consists of 13 residues. Germline CDR1 is SGHRS and CDR2 is YFSETQ. In nucleotides, the CDR3 is TGCGCCAGCAGCTTGGGGACAGGGGATAAACTGTTTTTT. This encodes CASSLGTGDKLFF. The full variable domain, rest sourced from reference TRBV5-1 and TRBJ1-4, is KAGVTQTPRYLIKTRGQQVTLSCSPISGHRSVSWYQQTPGQGLQFLFEYFSETQRNKGNFPGRFSGRQFSNSRSEMNVSTLELGDSALYLCASSLGTGDKLFFGSGTQLSVL.

The chain uses TRBV6-4 and TRBJ1-4; 10 bases match TRBD1. V trimming: 6 bases; J trimming: 6 bases; junction bases outside the gene matches: 4. This CDR3 region has 14 residues. CDR1 is MRHNA and CDR2 is SNTAGT in the germline V gene. Here the CDR3 reads CASRTGGSDEKLFF. The CDR3 region has the DNA TGTGCCAGCAGGACAGGGGGCTCAGATGAAAAACTGTTTTTT.

This clone was counted once. J is TRBJ2-1 and V is TRBV5-4; TRBD2 matches at 8 bases. The CDR3 sequence is 16 residues long. J lost 2 bases, V lost 4 bases, and 8 bases had no gene match. Germline CDR1 reads SGHNT; CDR2 reads YYREEE (reference sequence). CDR3 DNA: TGTGCCAGCAGCCCCCCCTCTAGCGGGCCCTACAATGAGCAGTTCTTC. Its translation: CASSPPSSGPYNEQFF.

The rearrangement links TRBV10-3 to TRBJ2-7, with 7 bases identical to TRBD2. There are 16 residues in the CDR3. Losses at the gene ends were 3 bases for V and 6 bases for J; bases not matched to a gene: 14. Germline CDR1 is ENHRY and CDR2 is SYGVKD. CDR3 nucleotides: TGTGCCATCAGTGATTGGGACCGGGGAGGGAGACTCGAGCAGTACTTC. Its protein is CAISDWDRGGRLEQYF.

This chain connects TRBV3-1 (or the pseudogene TRBV3-2) to TRBJ1-2, with a possible D match to TRBD1 (6 bases). The CDR3 length is 12 residues. The V and J ends lost 4 bases and 6 bases respectively, with 9 bases between them. CDR1 is LGHDT, CDR2 YNNKEL, per germline (reference sequence). The CDR3 nucleotides are TGTGCCAGCAGCCTAAACAGGGATGGCTACACCTTC. It specifies CASSLNRDGYTF.

The chain couples TRBV5-1 to TRBJ2-2, with TRBD2 matching over 9 bases. This CDR3 is 17 amino acids long. Losses at the gene ends were 0 bases for V and 4 bases for J; bases not matched to a gene: 7. CDR1 and CDR2 from the germline V gene are SGHRS and YFSETQ. The CDR3 region is CASSLVPSGIGTGELFF. DNA of the CDR3: TGCGCCAGCAGCTTGGTGCCTAGCGGGATAGGCACCGGGGAGCTGTTTTTT.

This rearrangement joins TRBV18 to TRBJ1-2; D is uncertain. V was shortened by 2 bases and J by 5 bases, with 6 bases between the two germline ends. Germline CDR1 and CDR2: KGHSH and LQKENI. The CDR3 is made up of 12 amino acids. The CDR3 bases are TGTGCCAGCTCACCAGGGGAGTATGGCTACACCTTC. This encodes CASSPGEYGYTF.

The chain links TRBV11-2 to TRBJ1-4, with a weak D call TRBD1 (5 bases). Germline CDR1 SGHAT, CDR2 FQNNGV. There are 15 residues in the CDR3. V lost 5 bases and J 4 bases, leaving 14 bases between the germline ends. CDR3 sequence (DNA): TGTGCCAGCAGCCCCTTGGGGGGGTATAATGAAAAACTGTTTTTT. Amino acid sequence: CASSPLGGYNEKLFF.

The chain joins TRBV6-4 to TRBJ1-1; TRBD1 might be the D (5 bases). Germline CDR1 reads MRHNA; CDR2 reads SNTAGT. Trimming pared 4 bases from V and 3 bases from J, leaving 9 bases between. The length of the CDR3 is 13 residues. In DNA form, the CDR3 reads TGTGCCAGCAGTGTGGACACGGACACTGAAGCTTTCTTT. Protein sequence: CASSVDTDTEAFF.

This chain connects TRBV28 to TRBJ2-1, with D uncertain. The CDR3 consists of 11 residues. The germline V and J ends were trimmed by 8 bases and 15 bases, with 17 bases remaining between them. CDR1 and CDR2 from the germline V gene are MDHEN and SYDVKM. The CDR3: CASSLTGRMFF. CDR3 DNA sequence: TGTGCCAGCTCATTAACCGGTCGAATGTTCTTC.

V is TRBV29-1 and J is TRBJ2-5; 9 bases line up with TRBD2. Unmatched junction bases numbered 3, after V lost 3 bases and J lost 4 bases. Germline CDR1 is SQVTM and CDR2 is ANQGSEA. CDR3 length: 13 residues. CDR3 loop: CSVDRTSVETQYF. As DNA, the CDR3 is TGCAGCGTTGATAGGACTAGCGTAGAGACCCAGTACTTC.

The chain combines TRBV27 with TRBJ2-7; TRBD2 matches 7 bases. Germline V gene sequence: CDR1 MNHEY, CDR2 SMNVEV (reference sequence). The V segment lost 6 bases and the J segment 6 bases; nucleotides outside the gene matches: 5. The CDR3 consists of 12 residues. The CDR3 is CASRGGSAEQYF. The CDR3 region has the DNA TGTGCCAGCAGAGGCGGGAGTGCCGAGCAGTACTTC.

CDR3 coding DNA: TGTGCCAGCAGTGCCGGAAAGACTAGCGGGGGGGAGACCCAGTACTTC. Translating it yields CASSAGKTSGGETQYF. The chain links TRBV25-1 to TRBJ2-5; 13 bases line up with TRBD2. Germline V lookup: CDR1 MGHDK, CDR2 SYGVNS. The CDR3 has 16 amino acids. After removal of 4 bases from V and 5 bases from J, the junction contained 7 bases not matched to a gene. Together with reference TRBV25-1 and TRBJ2-5, the CDR3 gives the full variable domain: EADIYQTPRYLVIGTGKKITLECSQTMGHDKMYWYQQDPGMELHLIHYSYGVNSTEKGDLSSESTVSRIRTEHFPLTLESARPSHTSQYLCASSAGKTSGGETQYFGPGTRLLVL.

This chain connects TRBV4-3 to TRBJ1-2; D is ambiguous. The CDR3 has 19 amino acids. The ends were cut back, 0 bases at V and 1 base at J, with 21 bases in the middle. Germline assignment: CDR1 LGHNA and CDR2 YSLEER. CDR3: CASSQEGPDRAGNNYGYTF. CDR3 bases: TGCGCCAGCAGCCAAGAAGGGCCGGACCGCGCGGGGAATAACTATGGCTACACCTTC.